This T cell receptor beta chain was recorded in a study of blood T cell repertoires in COVID-19. Assay: immunoSEQ multiplex PCR; the TCRdb copy retains only in-frame clones and omits some. Among some 340,000 clones listed, around 83% were seen once. V was shortened by 0 bases and J by 4 bases, with 13 bases between the two germline ends. Germline lookup yields CDR1 MNHEY and CDR2 SMNVEV (reference sequence). The length of the CDR3 is 16 residues. The age range of participants was about 18 to 100 years, with residence in roughly 25 US areas. The chain carries TRBV27 and TRBJ2-1; a possible D gene is TRBD2 (6 bases). The sample comprised PBMCs or T cells enriched from blood (not recorded which). The receptor comes from a woman aged 45-59 years who had recovered from COVID-19. The CDR3 reads CASSLSSGQEYNEQFF. DNA of the CDR3: TGTGCCAGCAGTTTATCGAGCGGGCAGGAATACAATGAGCAGTTCTTC.